Sequencing of this T cell receptor (beta chain) was carried out in a study of T-cell reconstitution after alpha-beta-depleted transplantation in children. This clonotype was seen repeatedly, ten times or more. Germline CDR1 reads MNHEY; CDR2 reads SMNVEV (reference sequence). V shed 6 bases, J shed 4 bases, and the junction held 7 bases outside the gene matches. CDR3 length equals 15 residues. Unique molecular identifiers were built into the TCRbeta library. In TCRdb, the PCR reads were re-called with MiXCR into one record per CDR3 protein. Found here are 330,000 or so distinct CDR3 sequences, around a tenth of them singletons; the top ten hold 2% to 3%.

The clonotype comes from a human donor who donated a stem cell graft to a child with acute lymphoblastic leukemia. The specimen was PBMCs from the stem cell graft donor, collected from the stem cell graft. J is TRBJ2-1 and V is TRBV27, with 9 bases aligning to TRBD1. In DNA, the CDR3 is TGTGCCAGCAGCCCCCCGGGACAGGGATACAATGAGCAGTTCTTC. Translating it yields CASSPPGQGYNEQFF.